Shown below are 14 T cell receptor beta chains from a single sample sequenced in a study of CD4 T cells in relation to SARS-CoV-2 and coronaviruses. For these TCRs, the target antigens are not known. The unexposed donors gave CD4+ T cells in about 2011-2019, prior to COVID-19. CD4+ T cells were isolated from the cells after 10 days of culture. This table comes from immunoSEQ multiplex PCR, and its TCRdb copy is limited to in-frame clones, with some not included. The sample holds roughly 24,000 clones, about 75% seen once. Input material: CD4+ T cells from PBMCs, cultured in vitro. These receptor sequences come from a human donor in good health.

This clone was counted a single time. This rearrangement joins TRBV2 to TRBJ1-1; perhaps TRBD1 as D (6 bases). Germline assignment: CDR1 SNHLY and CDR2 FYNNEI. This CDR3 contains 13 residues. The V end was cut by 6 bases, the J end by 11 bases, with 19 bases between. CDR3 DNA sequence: TGTGCCAGCAGGAGCGACAGGCCGGATCTCGCTTTCTTT. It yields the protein CASRSDRPDLAFF.

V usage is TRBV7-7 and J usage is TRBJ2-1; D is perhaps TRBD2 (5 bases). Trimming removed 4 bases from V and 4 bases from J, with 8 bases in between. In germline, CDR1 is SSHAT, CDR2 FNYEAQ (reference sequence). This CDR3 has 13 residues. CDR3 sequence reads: CASSSDSYNEQFF. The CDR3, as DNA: TGTGCCAGCAGCTCGGACTCATACAATGAGCAGTTCTTC.

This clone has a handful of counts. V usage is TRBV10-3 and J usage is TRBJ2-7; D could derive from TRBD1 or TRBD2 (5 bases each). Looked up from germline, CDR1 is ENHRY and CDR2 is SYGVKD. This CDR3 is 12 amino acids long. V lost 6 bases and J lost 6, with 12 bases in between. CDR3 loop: CAIRGPDSEQYF. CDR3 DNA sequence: TGTGCCATCAGGGGACCTGATAGCGAGCAGTACTTC.

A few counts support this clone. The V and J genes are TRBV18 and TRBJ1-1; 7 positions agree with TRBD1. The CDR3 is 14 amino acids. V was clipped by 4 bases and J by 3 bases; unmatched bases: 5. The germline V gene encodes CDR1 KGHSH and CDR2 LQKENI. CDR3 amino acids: CASSLWDRDTEAFF. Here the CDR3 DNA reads TGTGCCAGCTCACTCTGGGACAGAGACACTGAAGCTTTCTTT.

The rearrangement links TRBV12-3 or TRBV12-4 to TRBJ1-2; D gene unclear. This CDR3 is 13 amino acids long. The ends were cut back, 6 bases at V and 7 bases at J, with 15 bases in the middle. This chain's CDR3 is CASRMAAYGGYTF. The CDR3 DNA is TGTGCCAGCAGGATGGCAGCCTACGGTGGCTACACCTTC.

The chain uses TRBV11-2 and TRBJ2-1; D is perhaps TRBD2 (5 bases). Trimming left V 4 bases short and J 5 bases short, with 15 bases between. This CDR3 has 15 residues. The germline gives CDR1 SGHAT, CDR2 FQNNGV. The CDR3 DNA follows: TGTGCCAGCAGCTCAAGAAGAGGGCTGGACAATGAGCAGTTCTTC. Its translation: CASSSRRGLDNEQFF.

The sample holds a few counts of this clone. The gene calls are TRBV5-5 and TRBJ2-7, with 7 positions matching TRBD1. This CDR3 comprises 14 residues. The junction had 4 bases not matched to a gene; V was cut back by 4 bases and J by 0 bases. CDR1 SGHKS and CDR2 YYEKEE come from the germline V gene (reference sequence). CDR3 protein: CASSQTGNSYEQYF. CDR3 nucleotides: TGTGCCAGCAGCCAGACAGGGAACTCCTACGAGCAGTACTTC.

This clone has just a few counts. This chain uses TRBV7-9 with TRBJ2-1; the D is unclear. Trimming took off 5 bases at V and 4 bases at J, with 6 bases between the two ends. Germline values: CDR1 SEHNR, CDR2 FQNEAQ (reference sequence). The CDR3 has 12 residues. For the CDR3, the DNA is TGTGCCAGCAGCCATAGATACAATGAGCAGTTCTTC. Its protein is CASSHRYNEQFF.

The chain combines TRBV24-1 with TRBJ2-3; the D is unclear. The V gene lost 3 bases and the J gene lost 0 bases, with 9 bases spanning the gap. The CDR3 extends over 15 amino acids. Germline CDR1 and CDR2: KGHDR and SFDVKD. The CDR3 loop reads CATSDPATSTDTQYF. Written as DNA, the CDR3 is TGTGCCACCAGTGATCCCGCAACTAGCACAGATACGCAGTATTTT.

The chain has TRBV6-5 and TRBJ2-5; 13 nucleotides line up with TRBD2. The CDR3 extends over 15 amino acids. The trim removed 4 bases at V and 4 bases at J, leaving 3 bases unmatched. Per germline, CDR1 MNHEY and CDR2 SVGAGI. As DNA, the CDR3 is TGTGCCAGCAGTTTAGGACTAGCGGGAGTAGAGACCCAGTACTTC. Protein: CASSLGLAGVETQYF.

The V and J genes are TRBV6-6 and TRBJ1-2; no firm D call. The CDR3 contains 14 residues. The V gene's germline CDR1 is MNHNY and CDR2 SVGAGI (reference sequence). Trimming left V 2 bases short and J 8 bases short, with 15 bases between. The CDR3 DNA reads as TGTGCCAGCAGTTACATTGGGGAATTAGGGGGCTACACCTTC. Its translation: CASSYIGELGGYTF.

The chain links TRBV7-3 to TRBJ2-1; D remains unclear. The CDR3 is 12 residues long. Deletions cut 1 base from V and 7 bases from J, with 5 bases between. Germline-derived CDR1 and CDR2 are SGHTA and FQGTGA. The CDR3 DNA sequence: TGTGCCAGCAGCTTAAAAGAGAATGAGCAGTTCTTC. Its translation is CASSLKENEQFF.

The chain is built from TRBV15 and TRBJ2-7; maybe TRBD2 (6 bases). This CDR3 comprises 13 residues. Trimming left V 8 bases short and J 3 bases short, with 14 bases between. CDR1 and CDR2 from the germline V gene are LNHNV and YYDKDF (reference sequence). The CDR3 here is CATGTPDFYEQYF. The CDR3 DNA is TGTGCCACCGGGACTCCTGACTTCTACGAGCAGTACTTC.

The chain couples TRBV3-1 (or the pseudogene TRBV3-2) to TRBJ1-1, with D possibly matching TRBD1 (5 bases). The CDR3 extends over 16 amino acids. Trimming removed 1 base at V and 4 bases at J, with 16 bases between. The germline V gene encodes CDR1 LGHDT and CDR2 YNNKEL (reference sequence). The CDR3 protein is CASSQGRNRGGTEAFF. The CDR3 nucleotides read TGTGCCAGCAGCCAAGGACGAAACCGGGGGGGCACTGAAGCTTTCTTT.